Listed below are T cell receptor beta chains from one sample, sequenced in a study of PD-L1 blockade in urothelial cancer. Method: immunoSEQ multiplex PCR; TCRdb's copy keeps in-frame clones and lacks some. The sample includes about 45,000 clones, around 90% of them seen just once. The sequenced sample was PBMCs, obtained around atezolizumab (anti-PD-L1) treatment. Receptors were obtained from a man in his 70s with urothelial cancer. The CDR3 runs from the conserved cysteine through the conserved F or W. A D gene is named only where the DNA matches it firmly.

d_call j_call v_call cdr3_nt cdr3_aa
TRBD1 TRBJ1-1 TRBV28 TGTGCCAGCAGTTTTCCCCCTGGACAGGGTGTGGGCACTGAAGCTTTCTTT CASSFPPGQGVGTEAFF
TRBD1 TRBJ2-5 TRBV10-3 TGTGCCATCAGAGATGACAGGGGGCGTCTAGAGACCCAGTACTTC CAIRDDRGRLETQYF
NA TRBJ2-7 TRBV11-2 TGTGCCAGCAGCTTAAATGCAGGGGCCACCTACGAGCAGTACTTC CASSLNAGATYEQYF
NA TRBJ1-3 TRBV6-1 TGTGCCAGCAGGGCAGGAAACACCATATATTTT CASRAGNTIYF
NA TRBJ1-2 TRBV7-9 TGTGCCAGCAGCTTAGGGGACTTAGCTAACTATGGCTACACCTTC CASSLGDLANYGYTF
TRBD2 TRBJ2-3 TRBV6-5 TGTGCCAGCAGTTCGGGGGGTACGCAGTATTTT CASSSGGTQYF
TRBD2 TRBJ2-7 TRBV18 TGTGCCAGCTCACCCAACGTAGCGGGAGGCGACGAGCAGTACTTC CASSPNVAGGDEQYF
NA TRBJ2-3 TRBV10-3 TGTGCCATCAGTGAGTCAGGAGGAAGAGATACGCAGTATTTT CAISESGGRDTQYF
TRBD2 TRBJ2-5 TRBV6-9 TGTGCCAGCAGTCCTCGGGGGGGTCAAGAGACCCAGTACTTC CASSPRGGQETQYF
TRBD1 TRBJ2-3 TRBV27 TGTGCCAGCGGTGAATACCAGGGGGCTACGCAGTATTTT CASGEYQGATQYF
TRBD1 TRBJ1-4 TRBV5-1 TGCGCCAGCAGGCACGGGACAGTGGCGTCAACTAATGAAAAACTGTTTTTT CASRHGTVASTNEKLFF
NA TRBJ1-5 TRBV6-6 TGTGCCAGCAAAGGACAGTCCAATCAGCCCCAGCATTTT CASKGQSNQPQHF
NA TRBJ2-2 TRBV18 TGTGCCAGCTCACCACCGAACCGGGAGCGAACCGGGGAGCTGTTTTTT CASSPPNRERTGELFF
TRBD1 TRBJ1-1 TRBV2 TGTGCCAGTCGGACAGGGGGTCTAATCACTGAAGCTTTCTTT CASRTGGLITEAFF
NA TRBJ2-7 TRBV27 TGTGCCAGCAGTTTATCTCGGAGCTCGGCCTACGAGCAGTACTTC CASSLSRSSAYEQYF
TRBD1 TRBJ2-7 TRBV29-1 TGCAGCGTTGAAGGCGGACAGGGGGCTTACGAGCAGTACTTC CSVEGGQGAYEQYF
NA TRBJ2-3 TRBV21-1 TGTGCCAGCAGCAAGGGAGGACCGGGACTAGTTTCAGATACGCAGTATTTT CASSKGGPGLVSDTQYF
TRBD1 TRBJ2-1 TRBV2 TGTGCCAGCAGTAAAAGAGGACAGGGACAGTTCTTC CASSKRGQGQFF
NA TRBJ2-3 TRBV29-1 TGCAGCGTTGCACCGGGAACAGATACGCAGTATTTT CSVAPGTDTQYF
NA TRBJ1-5 TRBV10-3 TGTGCCATCGGCAGCAATCAGCCCCAGCATTTT CAIGSNQPQHF
TRBD2 TRBJ2-1 TRBV5-4 TGTGCCAGCAGCTTGGGCAGGGGACTAGCGGGAGGGAACAATGAGCAGTTCTTC CASSLGRGLAGGNNEQFF
NA TRBJ2-7 TRBV28 TGTGCCAGCATGGGCAGCCTCTACGAGCAGTACTTC CASMGSLYEQYF